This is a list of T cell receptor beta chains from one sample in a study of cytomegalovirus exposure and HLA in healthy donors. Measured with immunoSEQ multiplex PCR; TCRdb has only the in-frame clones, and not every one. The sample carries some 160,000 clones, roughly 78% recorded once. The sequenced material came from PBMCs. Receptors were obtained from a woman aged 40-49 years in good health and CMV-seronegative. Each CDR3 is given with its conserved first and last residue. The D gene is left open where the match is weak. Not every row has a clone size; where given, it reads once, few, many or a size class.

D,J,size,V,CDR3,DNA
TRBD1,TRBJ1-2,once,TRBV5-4,CASSWGDRASSYGYTF,TGTGCCAGCAGCTGGGGTGACAGGGCCTCTAGCTATGGCTACACCTTC
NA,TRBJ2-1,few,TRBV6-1,CASTRAPSSHEQFF,TGTGCCAGCACCCGAGCCCCCTCGTCTCATGAGCAGTTCTTC
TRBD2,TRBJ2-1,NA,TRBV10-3,CAIRGGGVNAYNEQFF,TGTGCCATCCGTGGCGGGGGGGTGAATGCCTACAATGAGCAGTTCTTC
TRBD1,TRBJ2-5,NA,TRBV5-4,CASSLGRTGDRETQYF,TGTGCCAGCAGCTTGGGCCGGACAGGGGATCGAGAGACCCAGTACTTC
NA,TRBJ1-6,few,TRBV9,CASSVGPGGNSPLHF,TGTGCCAGCAGCGTAGGGCCGGGGGGTAATTCACCCCTCCACTTT
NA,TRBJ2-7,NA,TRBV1,CTSSQEHRYEQYF,TGCACCAGCAGCCAAGAACACAGGTACGAGCAGTACTTC
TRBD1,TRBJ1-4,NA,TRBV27,CASSPDRGQGEKLFF,TGTGCCAGCAGTCCGGACAGGGGGCAGGGTGAAAAACTGTTTTTT
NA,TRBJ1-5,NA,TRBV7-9,CASSFGGSAMNQPQHF,TGTGCCAGCAGCTTCGGGGGTTCGGCGATGAATCAGCCCCAGCATTTT
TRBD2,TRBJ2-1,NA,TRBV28,CASSPAGTSGYNEQFF,TGTGCCAGCAGCCCAGCCGGGACTAGCGGCTACAATGAGCAGTTCTTC
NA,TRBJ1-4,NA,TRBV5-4,CASSLPGEKLFF,TGTGCCAGCAGCTTACCGGGGGAAAAACTGTTTTTT
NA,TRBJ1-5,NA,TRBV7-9,CASSPGDVVRNQPQHF,TGTGCCAGCAGCCCGGGAGATGTAGTTAGGAATCAGCCCCAGCATTTT
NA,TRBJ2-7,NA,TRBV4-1,CASSPRATGYEQYF,TGCGCCAGCAGCCCAAGAGCTACAGGATACGAGCAGTACTTC
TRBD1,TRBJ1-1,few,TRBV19,CASSTYRGTEAFF,TGTGCCAGTAGTACGTACAGGGGGACTGAAGCTTTCTTT
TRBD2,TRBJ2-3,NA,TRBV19,CASSIVPSGVSTDTQYF,TGTGCCAGTAGTATAGTTCCCAGCGGGGTGAGCACAGATACGCAGTATTTT
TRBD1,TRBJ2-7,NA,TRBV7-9,CAAGTAVYEQYF,TGTGCCGCCGGGACAGCAGTCTACGAGCAGTACTTC
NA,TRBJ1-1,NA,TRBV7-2,CASSRDRMNTEAFF,TGTGCCAGCAGCCGAGACAGAATGAACACTGAAGCTTTCTTT
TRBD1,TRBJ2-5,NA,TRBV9,CASSVGDRVTETQYF,TGTGCCAGCAGCGTAGGGGACAGGGTAACGGAGACCCAGTACTTC
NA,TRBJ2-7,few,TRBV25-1,CASSDVGSATFEGYEQYF,TGTGCCAGCAGTGACGTGGGTAGTGCGACGTTCGAGGGATACGAGCAGTACTTC
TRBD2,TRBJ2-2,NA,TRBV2,CASSKRSGGGTGELFF,TGTGCCAGCAGCAAACGAAGCGGGGGGGGAACCGGGGAGCTGTTTTTT
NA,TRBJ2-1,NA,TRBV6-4,CASSGSSGSSYNEQFF,TGTGCCAGCAGCGGATCGTCGGGGAGCTCCTACAATGAGCAGTTCTTC
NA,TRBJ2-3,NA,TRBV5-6,CASSHRGAADTQYF,TGTGCCAGCAGCCACCGGGGGGCTGCAGATACGCAGTATTTT
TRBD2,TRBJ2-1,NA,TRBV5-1,CASSLNGGYEQFF,TGCGCCAGCAGCTTGAACGGGGGGTATGAGCAGTTCTTC
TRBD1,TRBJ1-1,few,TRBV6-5,CASSLGQGNTEAFF,TGTGCCAGCAGTTTGGGACAGGGAAACACTGAAGCTTTCTTT
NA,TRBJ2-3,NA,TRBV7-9,CASRSSGTDTQYF,TGTGCCAGCAGGTCTAGCGGCACAGATACGCAGTATTTT
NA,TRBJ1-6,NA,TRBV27,CASSWDGGPGSPLHF,TGTGCCAGCAGTTGGGACGGGGGGCCGGGTTCACCCCTCCACTTT
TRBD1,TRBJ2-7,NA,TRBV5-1,CASSYGQGASYEQYF,TGCGCCAGCAGCTACGGACAGGGGGCCTCCTACGAGCAGTACTTC
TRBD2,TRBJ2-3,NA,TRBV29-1,CSATLTGGYTDTQYF,TGCAGCGCTACCCTCACGGGGGGGTACACAGATACGCAGTATTTT
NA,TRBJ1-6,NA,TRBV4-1,CASSQVRGESSYNSPLHF,TGCGCCAGCAGCCAAGTCAGGGGTGAAAGCTCCTATAATTCACCCCTCCACTTT
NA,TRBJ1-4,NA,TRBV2,CASRAPGGEKLFF,TGTGCCAGCCGAGCCCCGGGGGGTGAAAAACTGTTTTTT
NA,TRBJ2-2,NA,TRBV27,CASSLSSPQGYTGELFF,TGTGCCAGCAGTTTATCTTCCCCGCAGGGGTACACCGGGGAGCTGTTTTTT
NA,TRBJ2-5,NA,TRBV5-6,CASSLTTSYKSQETQYF,TGTGCCAGCAGCTTGACTACTTCCTACAAATCCCAAGAGACCCAGTACTTC
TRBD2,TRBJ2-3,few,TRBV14,CASSRTGGPELTDTQYF,TGTGCCAGCAGCAGAACGGGGGGGCCAGAATTAACAGATACGCAGTATTTT
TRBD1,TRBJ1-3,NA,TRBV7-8,CASSLATGIRDTIYF,TGTGCCAGCAGCTTAGCGACAGGGATTCGGGACACCATATATTTT
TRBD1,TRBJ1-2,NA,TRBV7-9,CASSDRDRGDYGYTF,TGTGCCAGCAGCGACCGGGACAGGGGGGACTATGGCTACACCTTC
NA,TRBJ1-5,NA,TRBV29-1,CSAQGLGQPQHF,TGCAGCGCTCAGGGCCTTGGCCAGCCCCAGCATTTT
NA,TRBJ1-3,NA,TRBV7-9,CASSLVRENTIYF,TGTGCCAGCAGCTTAGTCAGGGAAAACACCATATATTTT
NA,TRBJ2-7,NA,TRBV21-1,CASSTFEAVTYEQYF,TGTGCCAGCAGCACGTTCGAGGCAGTAACCTACGAGCAGTACTTC
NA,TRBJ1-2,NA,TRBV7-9,CASSPGSTGKANYGYTF,TGTGCCAGCAGCCCCGGGTCGACGGGGAAAGCTAACTATGGCTACACCTTC
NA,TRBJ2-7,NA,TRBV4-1,CASSLSTGTNYEQYF,TGCGCCAGCAGCCTTTCTACGGGGACAAACTACGAGCAGTACTTC
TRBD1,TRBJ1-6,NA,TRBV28,CASSPDRFNSPLHF,TGTGCCAGCAGCCCGGACAGGTTTAATTCACCCCTCCACTTT
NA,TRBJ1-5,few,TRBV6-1,CASSELPGDNQPQHF,TGTGCCAGCAGTGAATTGCCAGGGGATAATCAGCCCCAGCATTTT
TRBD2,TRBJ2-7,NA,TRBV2,CASRREPSGVYEQYF,TGTGCCAGCAGACGGGAACCTAGCGGGGTCTACGAGCAGTACTTC
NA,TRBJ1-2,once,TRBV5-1,CASSLPGNGYGYTF,TGCGCCAGCAGCTTGCCAGGGAATGGCTATGGCTACACCTTC
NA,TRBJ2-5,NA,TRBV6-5,CASTPPGAGETQYF,TGTGCCAGCACCCCCCCTGGGGCGGGGGAGACCCAGTACTTC
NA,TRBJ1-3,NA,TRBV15,CATSRAGDQGNTIYF,TGTGCCACCAGCAGAGCCGGGGATCAGGGAAACACCATATATTTT
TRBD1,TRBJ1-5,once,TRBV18,CASSKTGGRNSNQPQHF,TGTGCCAGCTCGAAGACAGGGGGGAGAAATAGCAATCAGCCCCAGCATTTT
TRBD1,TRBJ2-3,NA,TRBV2,CASSGQGSDTQYF,TGTGCCAGCAGTGGACAGGGTTCAGATACGCAGTATTTT
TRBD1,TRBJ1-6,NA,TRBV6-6,CASSWQGGKDSPLHF,TGTGCCAGCAGTTGGCAGGGGGGTAAGGATTCACCCCTCCACTTT
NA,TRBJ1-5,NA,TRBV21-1,CASSNNLSAGRGNQPQHF,TGTGCCAGCAGCAATAATCTCTCGGCGGGACGAGGCAATCAGCCCCAGCATTTT
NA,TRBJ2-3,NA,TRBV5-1,CASSLGGRGSDTQYF,TGCGCCAGCAGCTTGGGGGGCCGGGGGTCAGATACGCAGTATTTT
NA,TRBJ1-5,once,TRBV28,CASSLRREGQPQHF,TGTGCCAGCAGTTTACGCAGGGAGGGACAGCCCCAGCATTTT
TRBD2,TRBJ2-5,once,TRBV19,CASASGRGAHQETQYF,TGTGCCAGTGCCTCGGGGCGGGGGGCCCACCAAGAGACCCAGTACTTC
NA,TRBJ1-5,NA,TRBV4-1,CASSHTQSPGQPQHF,TGCGCCAGCAGCCATACCCAAAGCCCCGGTCAGCCCCAGCATTTT
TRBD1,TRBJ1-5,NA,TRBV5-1,CASSIGQGRNQPQHF,TGCGCCAGCAGTATAGGACAGGGGCGCAATCAGCCCCAGCATTTT